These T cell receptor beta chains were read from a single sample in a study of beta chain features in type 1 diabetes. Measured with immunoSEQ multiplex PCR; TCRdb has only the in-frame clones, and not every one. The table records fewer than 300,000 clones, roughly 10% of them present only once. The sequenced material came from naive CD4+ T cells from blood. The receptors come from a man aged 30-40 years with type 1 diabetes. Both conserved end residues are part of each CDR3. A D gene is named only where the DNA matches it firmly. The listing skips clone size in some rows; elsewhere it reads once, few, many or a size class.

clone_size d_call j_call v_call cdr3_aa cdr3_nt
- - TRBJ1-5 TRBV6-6 CASSYTVGGRGQPQHF TGTGCCAGCAGTTACACCGTGGGGGGGCGCGGCCAGCCCCAGCATTTT
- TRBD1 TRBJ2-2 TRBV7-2 CASSPPGGYTGELFF TGTGCCAGCAGCCCGCCAGGGGGCTACACCGGGGAGCTGTTTTTT
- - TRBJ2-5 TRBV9 CASSVGTTAAETQYF TGTGCCAGCAGCGTAGGGACTACCGCCGCAGAGACCCAGTACTTC
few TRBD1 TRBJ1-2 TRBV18 CASSRGQGNGYTF TGTGCCAGCTCAAGAGGACAGGGAAATGGCTACACCTTC
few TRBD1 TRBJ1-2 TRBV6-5 CASSYGGTGSIYGYTF TGTGCCAGCAGTTACGGTGGGACAGGGAGTATCTATGGCTACACCTTC
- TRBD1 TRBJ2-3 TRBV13 CASSFDRGADTQYF TGTGCCAGCAGCTTCGACAGGGGGGCAGATACGCAGTATTTT
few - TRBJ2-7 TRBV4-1 CASSPSPGRYEQYF TGCGCCAGCAGCCCTTCACCGGGGAGGTACGAGCAGTACTTC
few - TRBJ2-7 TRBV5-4 CASSRPGQNYEQYF TGTGCCAGCAGCCGCCCCGGACAGAACTACGAGCAGTACTTC
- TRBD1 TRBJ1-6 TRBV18 CASSPSTGWDNSPLHF TGTGCCAGCTCGCCTTCGACAGGGTGGGATAATTCACCCCTCCACTTT
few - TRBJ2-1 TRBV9 CASSVASGYNEQFF TGTGCCAGCAGCGTAGCTTCGGGGTACAATGAGCAGTTCTTC
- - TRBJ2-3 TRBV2 CASSFDSEDTQYF TGTGCCAGCAGTTTTGACAGCGAAGATACGCAGTATTTT
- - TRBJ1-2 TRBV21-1 CASPGQNYGYTF TGTGCCAGCCCGGGACAGAACTATGGCTACACCTTC
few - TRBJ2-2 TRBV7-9 CASSLRANTGELFF TGTGCCAGCAGCTTACGGGCGAACACCGGGGAGCTGTTTTTT
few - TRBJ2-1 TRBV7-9 CASSLRAGIEQFF TGTGCCAGCAGCTTACGGGCGGGGATTGAGCAGTTCTTC
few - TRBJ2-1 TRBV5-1 CASSLQAAISYNEQFF TGCGCCAGCAGCCTCCAGGCCGCCATCTCCTACAATGAGCAGTTCTTC
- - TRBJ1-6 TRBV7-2 CASSLIGLGVGGNSPLHF TGTGCCAGCAGCTTAATCGGACTGGGGGTTGGGGGGAATTCACCCCTCCACTTT
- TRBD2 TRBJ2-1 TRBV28 CASAGGPRNEQFF TGTGCCAGCGCGGGGGGGCCTCGCAATGAGCAGTTCTTC
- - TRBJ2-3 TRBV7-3 CASSFNGKGADTQYF TGTGCCAGCAGCTTTAACGGGAAGGGTGCAGATACGCAGTATTTT
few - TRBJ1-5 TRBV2 CASSAEAGQPQHF TGTGCCAGCAGTGCCGAGGCAGGGCAGCCCCAGCATTTT
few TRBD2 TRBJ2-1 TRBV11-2 CATAGTSGGNEQFF TGTGCCACCGCCGGGACTAGCGGGGGGAATGAGCAGTTCTTC
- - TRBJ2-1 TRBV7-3 CASSRRGSYNEQFF TGTGCCAGCAGCAGGCGGGGTTCCTACAATGAGCAGTTCTTC
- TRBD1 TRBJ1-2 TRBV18 CASSPFRDSYKYGYTF TGTGCCAGCTCACCTTTTCGGGACAGTTATAAGTATGGCTACACCTTC
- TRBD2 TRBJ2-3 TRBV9 CASSPTSGGADTQYF TGTGCCAGCAGCCCCACTAGCGGGGGCGCAGATACGCAGTATTTT
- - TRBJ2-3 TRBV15 CATSKSVDGTDTQYF TGTGCCACCAGCAAGAGCGTGGATGGCACAGATACGCAGTATTTT
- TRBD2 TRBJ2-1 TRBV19 CASSPPRLAGGSGEQFF TGTGCCAGTAGTCCGCCCCGACTAGCGGGGGGATCAGGCGAGCAGTTCTTC
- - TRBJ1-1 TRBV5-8 CASSVLQVYVF TGTGCCAGCAGCGTCCTCCAGGTCTACGTCTTT
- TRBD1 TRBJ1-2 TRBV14 CASSPLDRDYGYTF TGTGCCAGCAGCCCGCTGGACAGGGACTATGGCTACACCTTC
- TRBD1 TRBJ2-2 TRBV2 CASRDRARSTGELFF TGTGCCAGCAGAGACAGGGCACGGAGCACCGGGGAGCTGTTTTTT
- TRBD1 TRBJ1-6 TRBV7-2 CASSFRPLGQANSPLHF TGTGCCAGCAGCTTCAGGCCCTTGGGACAGGCTAATTCACCCCTCCACTTT
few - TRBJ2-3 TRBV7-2 CASSLDSSTDTQYF TGTGCCAGCAGCTTAGATTCTAGCACAGATACGCAGTATTTT
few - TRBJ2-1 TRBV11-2 CASSFRLGDEQFF TGTGCCAGCAGCTTCCGGCTAGGGGATGAGCAGTTCTTC
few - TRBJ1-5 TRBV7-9 CASSSQGYSNQPQHF TGTGCCAGCAGCTCTCAGGGGTATAGCAATCAGCCCCAGCATTTT
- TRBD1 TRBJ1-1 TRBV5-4 CASSTGGGNTEAFF TGTGCCAGCAGCACAGGGGGAGGGAACACTGAAGCTTTCTTT
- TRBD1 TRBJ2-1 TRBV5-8 CASSGGRDRAYNEQFF TGTGCCAGCAGCGGGGGTAGGGACAGGGCCTACAATGAGCAGTTCTTC
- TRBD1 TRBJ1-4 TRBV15 CATSRLTGGTEKLFF TGTGCCACCAGCAGACTCACAGGGGGCACTGAAAAACTGTTTTTT
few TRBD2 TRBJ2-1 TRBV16 CASSQREGSYNEQFF TGTGCCAGCAGCCAAAGGGAGGGTTCCTACAATGAGCAGTTCTTC
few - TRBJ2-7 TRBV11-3 CASSLDRGYEQYF TGTGCCAGCAGCTTAGATAGGGGTTACGAGCAGTACTTC
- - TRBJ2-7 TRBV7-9 CASSFRGQDYEQYF TGTGCCAGCAGCTTCAGGGGCCAGGACTACGAGCAGTACTTC
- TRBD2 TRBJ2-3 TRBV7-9 CASSTSGGSDTQYF TGTGCCAGCAGTACTAGCGGGGGATCAGATACGCAGTATTTT
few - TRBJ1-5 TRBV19 CASSTLPREAQHF TGTGCCAGTAGTACTCTCCCTCGAGAGGCCCAGCATTTT
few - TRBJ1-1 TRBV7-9 CASSLNEATEAFF TGTGCCAGCAGCTTGAACGAGGCAACTGAAGCTTTCTTT
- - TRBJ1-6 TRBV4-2 CASSQDSVSSYNSPLHF TGTGCCAGCAGCCAAGATAGTGTGAGCTCCTATAATTCACCCCTCCACTTT
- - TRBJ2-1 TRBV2 CASSATNNEQFF TGTGCCAGCAGTGCGACTAACAATGAGCAGTTCTTC
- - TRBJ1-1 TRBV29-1 CSVALQSMNTEAFF TGCAGCGTTGCGCTCCAGTCCATGAACACTGAAGCTTTCTTT
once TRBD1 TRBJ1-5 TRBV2 CASSRGNNQPQHF TGTGCCAGCAGCAGGGGGAATAATCAGCCCCAGCATTTT
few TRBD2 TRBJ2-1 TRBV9 CASSEWGGGPLAYNEQFF TGTGCCAGCAGCGAGTGGGGCGGGGGGCCGTTGGCTTACAATGAGCAGTTCTTC
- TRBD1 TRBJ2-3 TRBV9 CASSVEGRGIPDTQYF TGTGCCAGCAGCGTAGAGGGCAGGGGGATCCCAGATACGCAGTATTTT
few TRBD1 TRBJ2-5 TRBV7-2 CASSLDRVRETQYF TGTGCCAGCAGCTTGGACAGGGTCCGGGAGACCCAGTACTTC
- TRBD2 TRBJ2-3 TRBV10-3 CAISVGLADTQYF TGTGCCATCAGCGTGGGACTAGCGGACACGCAGTATTTT
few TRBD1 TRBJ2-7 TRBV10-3 CAISEVTGVGEQYF TGTGCCATCAGTGAGGTAACAGGGGTTGGCGAGCAGTACTTC
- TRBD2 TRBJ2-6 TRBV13 CASRRGAGANVLTF TGTGCCAGTCGTCGGGGGGCTGGGGCCAACGTCCTGACTTTC
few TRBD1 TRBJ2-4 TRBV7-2 CASSLDRVWDIQYF TGTGCCAGCAGCTTGGACAGGGTGTGGGACATTCAGTACTTC
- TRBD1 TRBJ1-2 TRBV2 CASSGDSNYGYTF TGTGCCAGCAGTGGGGACAGCAACTATGGCTACACCTTC
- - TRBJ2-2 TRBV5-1 CASNSGTTYTGELFF TGCGCCAGCAACTCCGGGACAACTTACACCGGGGAGCTGTTTTTT
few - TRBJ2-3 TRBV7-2 CASSSELADTQYF TGTGCCAGCAGCTCCGAACTAGCTGATACGCAGTATTTT
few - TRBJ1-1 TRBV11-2 CASSRGQDTEAFF TGTGCCAGCAGCAGAGGGCAGGACACTGAAGCTTTCTTT